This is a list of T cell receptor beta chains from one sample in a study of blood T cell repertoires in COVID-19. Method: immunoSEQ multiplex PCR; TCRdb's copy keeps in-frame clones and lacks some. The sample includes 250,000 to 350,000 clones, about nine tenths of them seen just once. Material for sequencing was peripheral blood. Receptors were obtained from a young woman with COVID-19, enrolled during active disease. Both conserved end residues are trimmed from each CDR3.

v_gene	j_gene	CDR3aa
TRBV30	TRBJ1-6	AWSGGQGYNSPLH
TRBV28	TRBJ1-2	ASSRHAGENYGYT
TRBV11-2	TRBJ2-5	ASSLLYQETQY
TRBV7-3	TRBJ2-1	ASSRLAGDEQF
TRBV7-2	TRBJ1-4	ASSSPTGGLGAEKLF
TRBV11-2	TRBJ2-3	ASSRAGTGVRYTQY
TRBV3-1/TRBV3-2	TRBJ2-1	ASSQKWLAGGREQF
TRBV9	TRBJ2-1	ASSGTSGNNNEQF
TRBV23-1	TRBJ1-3	ASSHGQDSKISGNTIY
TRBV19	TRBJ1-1	ASSIISGPGSLNTEAF
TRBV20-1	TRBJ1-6	SASRTGSNNSPLH
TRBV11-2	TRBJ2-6	ASSLGVRGDLT
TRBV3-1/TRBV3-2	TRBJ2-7	ASSQRPGLASVIREQY
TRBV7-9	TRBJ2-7	ASSLSGRNYEQY
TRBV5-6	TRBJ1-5	ASSSNQLGTGENQPQH
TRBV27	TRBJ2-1	ASRQLALGSYNEQF
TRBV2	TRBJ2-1	ASSAFGVEF
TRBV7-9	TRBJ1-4	ASSPRVATNEKLF
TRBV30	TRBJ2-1	AWSVLAGSYNEQF
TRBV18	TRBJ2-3	ASSPSAATDTQY
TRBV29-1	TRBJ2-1	SVESPGLAGVLVDEQF
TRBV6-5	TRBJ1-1	ASSYSGHRNTEAF
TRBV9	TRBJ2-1	ASSVGGTYNEQF
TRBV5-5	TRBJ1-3	ASSPGQGNGNTIY
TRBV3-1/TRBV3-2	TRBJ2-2	ASSPPFGYGQGSPGELF
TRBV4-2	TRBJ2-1	ASSQDGQGYNEQF
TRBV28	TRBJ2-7	ASSSPGRQGSYEQY
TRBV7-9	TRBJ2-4	ASSVTGQGKNIQY
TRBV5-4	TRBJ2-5	ASSPGNQETQY
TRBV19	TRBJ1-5	ASKGANSNQPQH
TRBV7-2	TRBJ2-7	ASSLGTGLYYEQY
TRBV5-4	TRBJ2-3	ASSLPGGGTDTQY
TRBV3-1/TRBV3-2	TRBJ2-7	ASSQIRTSGSRSYEQY
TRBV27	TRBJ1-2	ASSLSMTGVNGYT
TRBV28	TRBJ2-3	ASSMGGFTDTQY
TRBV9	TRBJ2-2	ASGGPGEHANTGELF
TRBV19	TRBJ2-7	AGLAPGRETSGAYEQY
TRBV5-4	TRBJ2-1	ASSHYPTDEQF
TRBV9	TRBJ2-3	ASSVGSGSTDTQY
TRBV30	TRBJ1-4	AVYRGEEKLF
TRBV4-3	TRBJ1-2	ASSQGFSRAGGYT
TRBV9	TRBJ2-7	ASSVGTSGSEQY
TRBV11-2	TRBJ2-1	ASSVWPAVADYYNEQF
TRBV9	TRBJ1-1	ASSVGPMNTEAF
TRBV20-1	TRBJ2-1	SASGLRDLNEQF
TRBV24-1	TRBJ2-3	ATSDRRGHTQY
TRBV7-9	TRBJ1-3	ASSPRGTVTGNTIY
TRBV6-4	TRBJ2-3	ASSDAGGTPDTQY
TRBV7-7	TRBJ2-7	ASSPDSSYEQY
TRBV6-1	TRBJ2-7	ASSVGPPAGTGGYEQY
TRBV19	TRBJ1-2	ASSMVAWDRGNFGGYT
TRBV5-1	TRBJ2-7	ASSSSPLGQLQGEQY
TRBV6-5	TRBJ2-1	ASSYSIPGVDNEQF
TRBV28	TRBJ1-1	ASSLWGGGNTEAF
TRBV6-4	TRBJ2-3	ASSPQGPDTQY
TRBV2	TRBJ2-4	ASREGQGTRQY
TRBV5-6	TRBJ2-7	ASSGQGAPSEQY